What follows are 21 T cell receptor beta chains derived from one specimen sequenced in a study of CD8 T cells in cerebrospinal fluid in Alzheimer's disease. TCRdb reprocessed the 10x single-cell sequencing reads; each CDR3 protein has one entry and no DNA is given. Its listing shows about 1,200 distinct CDR3 sequences. Sequences were obtained from cerebrospinal fluid. These receptor sequences come from a human donor in good health.

Measured by frequency, this clonotype is large. The V gene is TRBV10-3, the J gene TRBJ2-3; with no DNA, the TCRdb D assignment of TRBD1 cannot be verified. This CDR3 has 13 residues. Germline V gene lookup returns CDR1 ENHRY and CDR2 SYGVKD. The CDR3 region is CAIRGDGTDTQYF.

By frequency, this clonotype is large (0.1 to 1%). This chain joins TRBV5-1 and TRBJ2-4. Germline assignment: CDR1 SGHRS and CDR2 YFSETQ. The CDR3 totals 13 residues. CDR3 residues: CASSSGVGNIQYF. Together with reference TRBV5-1 and TRBJ2-4, the CDR3 gives the full variable domain: KAGVTQTPRYLIKTRGQQVTLSCSPISGHRSVSWYQQTPGQGLQFLFEYFSETQRNKGNFPGRFSGRQFSNSRSEMNVSTLELGDSALYLCASSSGVGNIQYFGAGTRLSVL.

V usage is TRBV10-3 and J usage is TRBJ2-3. Per the germline V gene, CDR1 is ENHRY and CDR2 is SYGVKD. CDR3 length equals 12 residues. The CDR3 sequence is CAISDHTDTQYF.

This chain joins TRBV5-4 and TRBJ2-1; with no DNA, the TCRdb D assignment of TRBD1 cannot be verified. Germline V CDR1 and CDR2: SGHNT, YYREEE (reference sequence). The CDR3 contains 16 residues. The CDR3 here is CASSLHGGPVTYEQFF. Full variable domain (missing parts from reference TRBV5-4 and TRBJ2-1): ETGVTQSPTHLIKTRGQQVTLRCSSQSGHNTVSWYQQALGQGPQFIFQYYREEENGRGNFPPRFSGLQFPNYSSELNVNALELDDSALYLCASSLHGGPVTYEQFFGPGTRLTVL.

Considering frequency, this clonotype is medium-sized. This chain links TRBV7-3 with TRBJ2-3; TCRdb returns TRBD1, unconfirmable since there is no DNA. The CDR3 sequence is 15 residues long. Germline CDR1 SGHTA, CDR2 FQGTGA. CDR3: CASSLRQGVVDTQYF.

This clonotype registers medium-sized (0.01 to 0.1%) by frequency. V and J are TRBV24-1 and TRBJ2-7; TCRdb reports TRBD2, a call that lacks DNA to check it against. Germline assignment: CDR1 KGHDR and CDR2 SFDVKD. The CDR3 is made up of 16 amino acids. CDR3 loop: CATGGLAGDEGYEQYF.

This clonotype shows up as medium-sized by frequency. CDR3 residues: CASSVGTSGGTGELFF. The chain combines TRBV5-4 with TRBJ2-2; TCRdb designates TRBD2, a call that cannot be tested without DNA. Germline CDR1 SGHNT, CDR2 YYREEE (reference sequence). The CDR3 loop spans 16 amino acids.

In terms of frequency, this clonotype is large. The V call is TRBV7-2, the J call TRBJ2-3. The CDR3 totals 13 residues. Germline loops: CDR1 SGHTA, CDR2 FQGNSA. This chain's CDR3 is CASSLAKSDTQYF.

This clonotype registers medium-sized by frequency. This sequence joins TRBV15 and TRBJ2-2; the D call of TRBD1 rests on TCRdb alone, since no DNA is present to check it. CDR1 and CDR2 from the germline V gene are LNHNV and YYDKDF (reference sequence). This CDR3 is built from 16 residues. The CDR3 loop is CATSRDMTGNTGELFF.

This clonotype shows up as medium-sized by frequency. The gene calls are TRBV19 and TRBJ2-7; absent DNA, TCRdb's TRBD2 call cannot be checked. CDR1 LNHDA and CDR2 SQIVND come from the germline V gene (reference sequence). The CDR3 spans 16 residues. This chain's CDR3 is CASSPRTSGRGYEQYF.

By frequency, this clonotype registers medium-sized. V is TRBV9 and J is TRBJ2-7; TCRdb calls TRBD2, which cannot be checked without DNA. From germline, CDR1 is SGDLS and CDR2 YYNGEE. There are 14 residues in the CDR3. The CDR3 protein is CASSARDYTYEQYF.

This clonotype ranks as medium-sized in terms of frequency. The chain joins TRBV2 to TRBJ2-3. Germline V CDR1 and CDR2: SNHLY, FYNNEI. The CDR3 sequence is 14 residues long. This CDR3 reads CASSSSGTADTQYF.

The chain carries TRBV3-1 and TRBJ2-3. The germline V gene has CDR1 LGHDT and CDR2 YNNKEL (reference sequence). This CDR3 region has 13 residues. Here the CDR3 reads CASSQDLPDTQYF.

This clonotype is medium-sized (0.01 to 0.1%) by frequency. V usage is TRBV6-6 and J usage is TRBJ1-6. The CDR3 runs to 12 residues. Germline loops: CDR1 MNHNY, CDR2 SVGAGI (reference sequence). This CDR3 reads CASSDELSPLHF.

Judged by frequency, this clonotype is large. This chain links TRBV4-1 with TRBJ1-1. This CDR3 region has 13 residues. Per the germline V gene, CDR1 is MGHRA and CDR2 is YSYEKL. CDR3 region: CASSQQPNTEAFF.

This clonotype is identified as medium-sized from frequency. The chain carries TRBV6-2 or TRBV6-3 and TRBJ2-3; the TCRdb D gene call, TRBD2, has no DNA to confirm it. In germline, CDR1 is MNHEY, CDR2 SVGEGT. The CDR3 runs to 16 residues. This CDR3 is CASSRLAGERTDTQYF.

According to its frequency, this clonotype is large (0.1 to 1%). The V gene is TRBV3-1, the J gene TRBJ2-3; TCRdb gives TRBD2 as the D gene, but with no DNA this cannot be confirmed. The V gene's germline CDR1 is LGHDT and CDR2 YNNKEL (reference sequence). The CDR3 covers 15 residues. CDR3 region: CASSRPAGGPDTQYF.

This clonotype is medium-sized by frequency. The rearrangement joins TRBV23-1 to TRBJ2-2. TRBV23-1 is reported as an ORF; its role is uncertain. The CDR3 is made up of 16 amino acids. Here the CDR3 reads CASSQSEATNTGELFF.

This clonotype is deemed medium-sized by its frequency. J is TRBJ2-2 and V is TRBV7-9; the TRBD2 assignment by TCRdb is unverifiable without DNA. CDR1 and CDR2 from the germline V gene are SEHNR and FQNEAQ (reference sequence). The CDR3 has 14 amino acids. The CDR3 sequence is CASTPGSAAGELFF.

By frequency, this clonotype registers medium-sized (0.01 to 0.1%). The chain employs TRBV19 and TRBJ2-7; TCRdb's D call of TRBD2 is untestable without DNA. The CDR3 consists of 11 residues. Germline CDR1 is LNHDA and CDR2 is SQIVND (reference sequence). The CDR3 here is CASSIGGVQYF.

In terms of frequency, this clonotype is medium-sized. The chain employs TRBV5-4 and TRBJ2-7. Germline loops: CDR1 SGHNT, CDR2 YYREEE (reference sequence). This CDR3 is 15 amino acids long. This chain's CDR3 is CASSLPSRGSDEQYF.